These T cell receptor beta chains were read from a single sample in a study of cytomegalovirus exposure and HLA in healthy donors. Using immunoSEQ multiplex PCR, the repertoire was profiled, and TCRdb retains in-frame clones only, with some absent. The sample lists some 110,000 clones, approximately 70% seen once, with roughly 0.87% in the top ten. The sample consisted of PBMCs. The receptors derive from a woman in her twenties or thirties in good health and CMV-seronegative. Both conserved end residues are part of each CDR3. The order of the fields is D gene, clone size, V gene, J gene, CDR3 protein, CDR3 DNA. The D gene is left open where the match is weak. Clone size is shown for a subset of rows, as once, few, many or a class of expanded clone.

D gene: -
clone size: -
V gene: TRBV19
J gene: TRBJ2-7
CDR3 protein: CASSIRASTEFEQYF
CDR3 DNA: TGTGCCAGTAGTATCCGGGCTAGCACTGAGTTCGAGCAGTACTTC

D gene: TRBD1
clone size: -
V gene: TRBV5-1
J gene: TRBJ1-1
CDR3 protein: CASRSKPPQGDTEAFF
CDR3 DNA: TGCGCCAGCAGATCTAAGCCTCCCCAGGGGGACACTGAAGCTTTCTTT

D gene: -
clone size: few
V gene: TRBV30
J gene: TRBJ2-2
CDR3 protein: CAWTGIHTGELFF
CDR3 DNA: TGTGCCTGGACCGGGATTCACACCGGGGAGCTGTTTTTT

D gene: TRBD1
clone size: -
V gene: TRBV7-9
J gene: TRBJ2-7
CDR3 protein: CASSLGAGTGGAGQYF
CDR3 DNA: TGTGCCAGCAGCTTAGGGGCTGGGACAGGGGGCGCGGGGCAGTACTTC

D gene: -
clone size: -
V gene: TRBV27
J gene: TRBJ1-2
CDR3 protein: CASSYSGSKDYTF
CDR3 DNA: TGTGCCAGCAGTTATTCCGGGAGTAAAGACTACACCTTC

D gene: -
clone size: -
V gene: TRBV5-1
J gene: TRBJ2-1
CDR3 protein: CASSPQVGANNEQFF
CDR3 DNA: TGCGCCAGCAGCCCACAGGTAGGGGCGAACAATGAGCAGTTCTTC

D gene: -
clone size: -
V gene: TRBV19
J gene: TRBJ2-1
CDR3 protein: CASSMIFGDPPREQFF
CDR3 DNA: TGTGCCAGTAGTATGATCTTCGGGGATCCGCCCCGAGAGCAGTTCTTC

D gene: -
clone size: -
V gene: TRBV10-3
J gene: TRBJ1-5
CDR3 protein: CAISDSLQDQPQHF
CDR3 DNA: TGTGCCATCAGTGACAGCCTCCAGGATCAGCCCCAGCATTTT

D gene: TRBD1
clone size: -
V gene: TRBV9
J gene: TRBJ1-4
CDR3 protein: CASSGRQGSGTNEKLFF
CDR3 DNA: TGTGCCAGCAGCGGCCGACAGGGGTCGGGAACTAATGAAAAACTGTTTTTT

D gene: -
clone size: -
V gene: TRBV6-5
J gene: TRBJ1-1
CDR3 protein: CASSYSAIRNTEAFF
CDR3 DNA: TGTGCCAGCAGTTACTCCGCGATCCGAAACACTGAAGCTTTCTTT

D gene: -
clone size: -
V gene: TRBV5-4
J gene: TRBJ1-4
CDR3 protein: CASSTERGSEKLFF
CDR3 DNA: TGTGCCAGCAGCACTGAGAGGGGGAGTGAAAAACTGTTTTTT

D gene: -
clone size: -
V gene: TRBV6-1
J gene: TRBJ2-7
CDR3 protein: CASTAGPSSYEQYF
CDR3 DNA: TGTGCCAGCACTGCGGGGCCGAGCTCCTACGAGCAGTACTTC

D gene: -
clone size: -
V gene: TRBV2
J gene: TRBJ1-1
CDR3 protein: CATSSERAFF
CDR3 DNA: TGTGCCACATCGTCGGAGAGGGCTTTCTTT

D gene: -
clone size: -
V gene: TRBV6-1
J gene: TRBJ1-3
CDR3 protein: CASSAIAGTGNTIYF
CDR3 DNA: TGTGCCAGCAGTGCAATTGCAGGGACTGGAAACACCATATATTTT

D gene: TRBD1
clone size: -
V gene: TRBV27
J gene: TRBJ2-3
CDR3 protein: CASSRQGADTQYF
CDR3 DNA: TGTGCCAGCAGCCGACAGGGGGCAGATACGCAGTATTTT

D gene: -
clone size: -
V gene: TRBV29-1
J gene: TRBJ2-7
CDR3 protein: CSVVRGAGYEQYF
CDR3 DNA: TGCAGCGTTGTTAGGGGCGCGGGGTACGAGCAGTACTTC

D gene: -
clone size: -
V gene: TRBV15
J gene: TRBJ2-7
CDR3 protein: CATSRDNSYEQYF
CDR3 DNA: TGTGCCACCAGCAGAGACAACTCCTACGAGCAGTACTTC

D gene: -
clone size: -
V gene: TRBV27
J gene: TRBJ1-4
CDR3 protein: CASAKADEKLFF
CDR3 DNA: TGTGCCAGCGCCAAAGCCGATGAAAAACTGTTTTTT

D gene: -
clone size: few
V gene: TRBV7-2
J gene: TRBJ1-1
CDR3 protein: CASSLVGPSKAFF
CDR3 DNA: TGTGCCAGCAGCTTAGTCGGCCCTAGCAAAGCTTTCTTT

D gene: -
clone size: few
V gene: TRBV5-6
J gene: TRBJ2-3
CDR3 protein: CASSFLQESNTDTQYF
CDR3 DNA: TGTGCCAGCAGCTTTCTACAGGAATCTAACACAGATACGCAGTATTTT

D gene: TRBD1
clone size: -
V gene: TRBV6-5
J gene: TRBJ1-3
CDR3 protein: CASSYGTDPGNTIYF
CDR3 DNA: TGTGCCAGCAGTTACGGGACAGATCCTGGAAACACCATATATTTT

D gene: -
clone size: -
V gene: TRBV15
J gene: TRBJ1-2
CDR3 protein: CATSRTTGLPNGYTF
CDR3 DNA: TGTGCCACCAGCCGGACCACAGGGCTCCCCAATGGCTACACCTTC

D gene: TRBD1
clone size: -
V gene: TRBV6-5
J gene: TRBJ1-1
CDR3 protein: CASSYSTGGGAHHF
CDR3 DNA: TGTGCCAGCAGTTACTCAACCGGAGGGGGCGCGCACCACTTT

D gene: -
clone size: -
V gene: TRBV11-2
J gene: TRBJ2-5
CDR3 protein: CASSFRGGGNFETQYF
CDR3 DNA: TGTGCCAGCAGCTTCCGGGGAGGGGGGAATTTTGAGACCCAGTACTTC

D gene: -
clone size: once
V gene: TRBV15
J gene: TRBJ2-7
CDR3 protein: CATSRDKTGGGEQYF
CDR3 DNA: TGTGCCACCAGCAGAGATAAAACAGGGGGGGGCGAGCAGTACTTC

D gene: TRBD1
clone size: -
V gene: TRBV6-5
J gene: TRBJ2-7
CDR3 protein: CASSRQGANYEQYF
CDR3 DNA: TGTGCCAGCTCGAGACAGGGGGCGAACTACGAGCAGTACTTC

D gene: -
clone size: -
V gene: TRBV7-9
J gene: TRBJ2-1
CDR3 protein: CASRKEGNEQFF
CDR3 DNA: TGTGCCAGCAGGAAAGAGGGCAATGAGCAGTTCTTC

D gene: TRBD1
clone size: once
V gene: TRBV11-2
J gene: TRBJ1-4
CDR3 protein: CASSSLQGAPGKLFF
CDR3 DNA: TGTGCCAGCAGTTCTTTACAGGGGGCGCCCGGAAAACTGTTTTTT

D gene: -
clone size: -
V gene: TRBV9
J gene: TRBJ1-1
CDR3 protein: CASSPPEGPMNTEAFF
CDR3 DNA: TGTGCCAGCAGCCCTCCGGAGGGTCCGATGAACACTGAAGCTTTCTTT

D gene: -
clone size: -
V gene: TRBV5-1
J gene: TRBJ2-1
CDR3 protein: CASSLAGGTYNEQFF
CDR3 DNA: TGCGCCAGCAGCTTGGCTGGGGGGACCTACAATGAGCAGTTCTTC

D gene: -
clone size: -
V gene: TRBV19
J gene: TRBJ2-1
CDR3 protein: CASSTIYRNEQFF
CDR3 DNA: TGTGCCAGTAGTACGATCTACCGCAATGAGCAGTTCTTC

D gene: -
clone size: -
V gene: TRBV27
J gene: TRBJ2-2
CDR3 protein: CASTSAGPGELFF
CDR3 DNA: TGTGCCAGCACCTCGGCGGGTCCCGGGGAGCTGTTTTTT

D gene: -
clone size: once
V gene: TRBV28
J gene: TRBJ1-5
CDR3 protein: CASTIPTGPQHF
CDR3 DNA: TGTGCCAGCACGATTCCGACGGGGCCCCAGCATTTT

D gene: -
clone size: -
V gene: TRBV5-6
J gene: TRBJ1-1
CDR3 protein: CASRYQGNTEAFF
CDR3 DNA: TGTGCCAGCAGATACCAGGGGAACACTGAAGCTTTCTTT

D gene: -
clone size: -
V gene: TRBV18
J gene: TRBJ1-1
CDR3 protein: CASSPGPINTEAFF
CDR3 DNA: TGTGCCAGCTCACCAGGCCCCATCAACACTGAAGCTTTCTTT

D gene: -
clone size: -
V gene: TRBV25-1
J gene: TRBJ2-1
CDR3 protein: CASSESAGYYNEQFF
CDR3 DNA: TGTGCCAGCAGTGAGTCGGCAGGGTATTACAATGAGCAGTTCTTC

D gene: TRBD1
clone size: -
V gene: TRBV19
J gene: TRBJ1-1
CDR3 protein: CASSISTGGPNTEAFF
CDR3 DNA: TGTGCCAGTAGTATATCGACAGGGGGTCCAAACACTGAAGCTTTCTTT

D gene: TRBD1
clone size: -
V gene: TRBV6-4
J gene: TRBJ2-1
CDR3 protein: CASSEGQGVTEQFF
CDR3 DNA: TGTGCCAGCAGTGAGGGACAGGGCGTAACTGAGCAGTTCTTC

D gene: -
clone size: -
V gene: TRBV7-8
J gene: TRBJ2-5
CDR3 protein: CASSLEGYAETQYF
CDR3 DNA: TGTGCCAGCAGCTTAGAGGGGTACGCGGAGACCCAGTACTTC

D gene: -
clone size: few
V gene: TRBV6-6
J gene: TRBJ2-7
CDR3 protein: CASSYTPGTENEQYF
CDR3 DNA: TGTGCCAGCAGTTACACCCCCGGGACTGAGAACGAGCAGTACTTC

D gene: TRBD2
clone size: -
V gene: TRBV14
J gene: TRBJ2-7
CDR3 protein: CASSQEGLGRYEQYF
CDR3 DNA: TGTGCCAGCAGCCAAGAGGGACTAGGCAGGTACGAGCAGTACTTC

D gene: -
clone size: -
V gene: TRBV9
J gene: TRBJ1-2
CDR3 protein: CASSPGDTDYGYTF
CDR3 DNA: TGTGCCAGCAGCCCTGGGGACACAGACTATGGCTACACCTTC

D gene: TRBD1
clone size: -
V gene: TRBV27
J gene: TRBJ2-7
CDR3 protein: CATSPRDRGFSYEQYF
CDR3 DNA: TGTGCCACCTCCCCCCGGGACAGGGGATTCTCCTACGAGCAGTACTTC

D gene: -
clone size: once
V gene: TRBV7-9
J gene: TRBJ2-7
CDR3 protein: CASSRGQQDYEQYF
CDR3 DNA: TGTGCCAGCAGCCGCGGACAGCAAGACTACGAGCAGTACTTC

D gene: -
clone size: -
V gene: TRBV9
J gene: TRBJ2-5
CDR3 protein: CASSVAGWGGPQETQYF
CDR3 DNA: TGTGCCAGCAGCGTAGCGGGGTGGGGGGGGCCCCAAGAGACCCAGTACTTC

D gene: TRBD1
clone size: -
V gene: TRBV30
J gene: TRBJ1-4
CDR3 protein: CAWSTGTGNEKLFF
CDR3 DNA: TGTGCCTGGAGTACCGGGACAGGGAATGAAAAACTGTTTTTT

D gene: -
clone size: once
V gene: TRBV27
J gene: TRBJ1-1
CDR3 protein: CASSLSGSVQGNTEAFF
CDR3 DNA: TGTGCCAGCAGTTTATCTGGATCCGTACAGGGGAACACTGAAGCTTTCTTT

D gene: -
clone size: -
V gene: TRBV6-6
J gene: TRBJ1-5
CDR3 protein: CASTLGSFNQPQHF
CDR3 DNA: TGTGCCAGCACCCTGGGGAGCTTCAACCAGCCCCAGCATTTT

D gene: TRBD2
clone size: -
V gene: TRBV4-3
J gene: TRBJ2-3
CDR3 protein: CASSQEPSGWDTQYF
CDR3 DNA: TGCGCCAGCAGCCAAGAGCCTAGCGGCTGGGATACGCAGTATTTT

D gene: -
clone size: -
V gene: TRBV6-5
J gene: TRBJ1-1
CDR3 protein: CASSYSISRGTEAFF
CDR3 DNA: TGTGCCAGCAGTTACTCGATATCCAGGGGCACTGAAGCTTTCTTT

D gene: -
clone size: -
V gene: TRBV6-5
J gene: TRBJ1-4
CDR3 protein: CASRPGTRSEKLFF
CDR3 DNA: TGTGCCAGCAGGCCCGGGACACGAAGCGAAAAACTGTTTTTT

D gene: -
clone size: -
V gene: TRBV4-2
J gene: TRBJ1-1
CDR3 protein: CASSQWQVVSTEAFF
CDR3 DNA: TGTGCCAGCAGCCAATGGCAGGTTGTGAGCACTGAAGCTTTCTTT

D gene: -
clone size: -
V gene: TRBV6-1
J gene: TRBJ1-1
CDR3 protein: CASNREGADTEAFF
CDR3 DNA: TGTGCCAGTAACAGGGAGGGCGCGGACACTGAAGCTTTCTTT